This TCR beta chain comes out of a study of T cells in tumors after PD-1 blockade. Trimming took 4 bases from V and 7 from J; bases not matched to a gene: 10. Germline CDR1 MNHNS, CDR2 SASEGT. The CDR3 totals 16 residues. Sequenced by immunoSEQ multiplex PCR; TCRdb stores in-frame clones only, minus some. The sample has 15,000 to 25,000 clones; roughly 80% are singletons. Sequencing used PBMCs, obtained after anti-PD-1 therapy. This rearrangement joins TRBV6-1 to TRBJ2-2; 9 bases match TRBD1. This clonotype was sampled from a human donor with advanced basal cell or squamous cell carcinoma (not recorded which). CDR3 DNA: TGTGCCAGCAGTGCACTAGGGACAGGGAGCGGCGGGGAGCTGTTTTTT. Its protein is CASSALGTGSGGELFF.